This T cell receptor (beta chain) stems from a study of cytotoxic CD8 clonotypes in ibrutinib-treated CLL listed by TCRdb under 2021. Some background on the complete study: In this cohort, around 14 patients were treatment-naive and roughly 10 were relapsed/refractory, while fewer than 18 had unmutated IGHV. Samples at response were collected after a median of about 12 months of treatment, with a range of about 6 to 36 months. Cryopreserved peripheral blood mononuclear cells were obtained prior to treatment, at the time of response, and at either disease progression or sustained remission. Longitudinal samples were available for about 30% of the roughly 90 trial participants. An average of around 250,000 productive templates and tens of thousands of productive rearrangements was obtained per sample. Partial responses were observed in about 24 patients and complete responses in 2; after a median follow-up of roughly 62 months, remission was maintained in approximately 15 patients and progression was observed in 12. Every remission and progressive disease sample was obtained while ibrutinib was still being received by the patients. The paper as a whole reports these results and caveats: At baseline, clonality was higher than in age-matched healthy donors and showed a strong correlation with circulating CD8+ T-cell counts. Public clonotypes were rare and either shrank or stayed stable during treatment, and the rise in clonality at ibrutinib response reflected expansion of private clonotypes. Sampling times were not matched between patients in sustained remission and patients whose disease was progressing, and lymph node repertoires were not examined. Clonality rose at ibrutinib response, remained stable during sustained remission, and dropped back toward baseline at progression.

The CDR3 runs 15 residues from the cysteine to the phenylalanine. The DNA shown is the 45-base CDR3, in frame from base 1. According to the germline V gene, CDR1 reads SGHRS and CDR2 reads YFSETQ. V is pruned by 4 bases and J by 4 bases, leaving 8 bases of the junction without a gene match. The sample's time point, from its label and the paper: 20 to 25 months on ibrutinib. For TCR beta library preparation, 1.5 to 2 micrograms of genomic DNA were isolated from cryopreserved PBMCs. Longitudinal blood samples from CLL patients receiving ibrutinib monotherapy were subjected to high-throughput TCR beta sequencing. The patients took part in an open-label, single-center phase 2 trial of ibrutinib monotherapy. A note on this clone: Its specific antigen is unknown. Per-base quality was not reported, and no clone a single base away is much larger than it.

The goal of deep resolution MiSeq sequencing was a depth between 1 in 1 million and 1 in 200,000 T cells, and coverage averaged 10x per clonotype. TCR beta libraries were generated with the immunoSEQ hsTCRB Kit. As for the original processing: The data were analyzed with ImmunoSEQ Analyzer and ImmunoSEQ Data Assistant, and V, D and J gene assignments followed IMGT definitions. Clonality, which ranges from 0 to 1, was calculated as one minus the normalized Shannon entropy of productive rearrangement frequencies. Public clonotype analysis was restricted to overrepresented clonotypes comprising at least 0.05% of each patient's repertoire. About a dozen repertoires from age-matched healthy donors, obtained from immuneACCESS, served as clonality controls. In its TCRdb copy, this immuneACCESS table keeps in-frame sequences only and misses some clones. Where compared with another copy, unresolved V genes explain less than half of these, and the others have no known cause. V and J calls and clone size are as listed in that table; D and trimming were resolved from the DNA. This sample lists roughly 50,000 clones; roughly 63% were detected once. Of the sample, 25% to 30% is held by the ten largest clones.

The receptor chain draws on TRBV5-1 and TRBJ1-2, with 9 junctional bases fitting TRBD1. Sequences were derived from PBMCs, sampled after 24 months of ibrutinib treatment. This clonotype originated in a human donor with chronic lymphocytic leukemia. At the DNA level, the sequence is TGCGCCAGCAGCAGGACAGGGGAAAGCGGCTATGGCTACACCTTC. Its protein is CASSRTGESGYGYTF.